What follows is one T cell receptor (beta chain) and its context. Here immunoSEQ multiplex PCR was the method, and the copy in TCRdb shows in-frame clones only, minus some. Of roughly 190,000 clones in the sample, roughly 80% were seen once. The germline CDR1 and CDR2 sequences are MDHEN and SYDVKM. The CDR3 spans 13 residues. Trimming stripped 6 bases from V and 1 base from J, with 7 bases between. This record comes from a study of blood T cell repertoires in COVID-19. This chain uses TRBV28 with TRBJ1-5; the D is unclear. Source material: peripheral blood. The sequence was obtained from a human donor with acute or convalescent COVID-19. The donor label of this sample is uncertain. CDR3 bases: TGTGCCAGCAGGGGCAGCAGCAATCAGCCCCAGCATTTT. Protein sequence: CASRGSSNQPQHF.